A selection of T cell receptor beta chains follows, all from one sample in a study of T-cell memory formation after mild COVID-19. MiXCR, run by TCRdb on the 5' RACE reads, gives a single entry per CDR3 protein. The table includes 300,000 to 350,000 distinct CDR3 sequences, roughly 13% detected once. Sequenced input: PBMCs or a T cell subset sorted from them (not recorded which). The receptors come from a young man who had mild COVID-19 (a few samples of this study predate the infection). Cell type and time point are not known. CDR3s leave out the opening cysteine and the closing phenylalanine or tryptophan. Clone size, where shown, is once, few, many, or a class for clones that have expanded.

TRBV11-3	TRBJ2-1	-	ASSPPGLSNEQF
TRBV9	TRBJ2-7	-	ASSARDSGYEQY
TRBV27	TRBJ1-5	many	ASSLAGRGNQPQH
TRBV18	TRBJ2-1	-	ASSWIAGSYNEQF
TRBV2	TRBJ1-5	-	ASSDEGGNQPQH
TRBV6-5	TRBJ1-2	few	ASSYYPPEQGVRHT
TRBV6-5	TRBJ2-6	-	ASSYPHAGAGANVLT
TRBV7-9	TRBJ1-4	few	ASSLDLGATNEKLF
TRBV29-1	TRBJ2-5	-	SVEDPLEGKETQY
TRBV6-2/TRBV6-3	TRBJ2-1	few	ASGSVVSVDEQF
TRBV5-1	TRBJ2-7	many	ASRNSPSYEQY
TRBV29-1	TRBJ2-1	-	SVGPTSESSYNEQF
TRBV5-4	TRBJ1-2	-	ASGPIGGGYGYT
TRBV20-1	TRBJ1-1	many	SAEQGAHEAF
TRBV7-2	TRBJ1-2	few	ASSLDRAGGYT
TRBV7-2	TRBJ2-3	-	ASSPGATTDTQY
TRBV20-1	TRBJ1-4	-	SVDTISNEKLF
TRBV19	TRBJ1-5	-	ASSQRGGQGSLRPQH
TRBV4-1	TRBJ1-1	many	ASRHRELNTEAF
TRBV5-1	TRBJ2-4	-	ASSERGAAKNIQY
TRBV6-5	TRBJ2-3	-	ASSWAGGGTDTQY
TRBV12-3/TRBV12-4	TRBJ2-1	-	ASVRGQGEINEKF
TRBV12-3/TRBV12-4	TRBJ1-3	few	ASSPTGGGNTIY
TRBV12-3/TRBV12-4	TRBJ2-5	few	ASSPTRGSVTQY
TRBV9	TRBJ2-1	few	ASSVAGGLYNEQF
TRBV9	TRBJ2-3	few	ASSRFGGAGADTQY
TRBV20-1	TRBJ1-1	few	SATQDMNTEAF
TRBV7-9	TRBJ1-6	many	ASSLRTNSPLH
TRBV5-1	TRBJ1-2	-	ASSLRAGEVPLGYT
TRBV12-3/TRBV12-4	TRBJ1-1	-	ASSLASGTEAF
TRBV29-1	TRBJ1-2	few	SVVNRSVTGGKGYT
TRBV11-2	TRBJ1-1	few	ASSLRRGSGTEAF